These 10 T cell receptor beta chains were all obtained from the same sample, sequenced in a study of cytomegalovirus exposure and HLA in healthy donors. Primers for the PCR totalled 60 Vbeta and 13 Jbeta. Clones were sequenced by immunoSEQ multiplex PCR, and TCRdb holds only the in-frame ones, with some missing. The sample has about 130,000 clones; about 85% are singletons. Sequencing was performed on PBMCs. Receptors originate from a boy aged 10-17 years in good health and CMV-seronegative.

Here the CDR3 DNA reads TGTGCCAGCAGGACCACTAGCGGGAGTACCTTTTTGCCCATTGGCGAGCAGTACTTC. Translation gives CASRTTSGSTFLPIGEQYF. The gene calls are TRBV2 and TRBJ2-7; 11 bases map to TRBD2. CDR1 SNHLY and CDR2 FYNNEI come from the germline V gene. Trimming at V came to 6 bases and at J to 6 bases, leaving 22 bases not matched to a gene. CDR3 size: 19 residues.

This clone has a handful of counts. The gene calls are TRBV7-9 and TRBJ1-1; tentative D call: TRBD1 (6 bases). The V gene's germline CDR1 is SEHNR and CDR2 FQNEAQ (reference sequence). V lost 7 bases and J lost 2, with 11 bases in between. CDR3 length: 13 residues. CDR3 DNA sequence: TGTGCCAGCAAAAGGGACACCAACACTGAAGCTTTCTTT. This encodes CASKRDTNTEAFF. Full variable domain (rest looked up from reference TRBV7-9 and TRBJ1-1): DTGVSQNPRHKITKRGQNVTFRCDPISEHNRLYWYRQTLGQGPEFLTYFQNEAQLEKSRLLSDRFSAERPKGSFSTLEIQRTEQGDSAMYLCASKRDTNTEAFFGQGTRLTVV.

The V and J genes are TRBV25-1 and TRBJ2-7; 9 nucleotides match TRBD1. J was trimmed by 12 bases and V by 3 bases; bases with no gene match: 6. This CDR3 has 12 amino acids. Germline lookup yields CDR1 MGHDK and CDR2 SYGVNS. CDR3 sequence reads: CASSDRGQGPYF. CDR3 nucleotides: TGTGCCAGCAGTGATCGTGGACAGGGGCCGTACTTC.

The chain combines TRBV11-2 with TRBJ1-1; no clear D gene. Germline CDR1 reads SGHAT; CDR2 reads FQNNGV. CDR3 length: 17 amino acids. With 0 bases removed from V and 3 bases from J, the gap between germline ends came to 17 bases. The CDR3 here is CASSLDLRVLADTEAFF. CDR3 nucleotides: TGTGCCAGCAGCTTAGATCTCCGGGTTCTAGCGGACACTGAAGCTTTCTTT.

The gene calls are TRBV30 and TRBJ1-6; 10 positions agree with TRBD1. CDR3 size: 14 residues. V shed 0 bases, J shed 8 bases, and the junction held 1 base outside the gene matches. The germline V gene encodes CDR1 GTSNPN and CDR2 SVGIG (reference sequence). CDR3 sequence: CAWSVGTGDSPLHF. CDR3 nucleotide sequence: TGTGCCTGGAGTGTCGGGACAGGGGATTCACCCCTCCACTTT.

As for this clone: The junction and the germline gene differ at one end; a read error may be behind it. Other DNA sequences within the sample encode an identical CDR3. The gene calls are TRBV7-9 and TRBJ2-7, with 8 nucleotides matching TRBD1. Germline V gene sequence: CDR1 SEHNR, CDR2 FQNEAQ (reference sequence). The CDR3 is 12 residues long. Here the CDR3 reads CSSSRQGYEQYF. For the CDR3, the DNA is TGTTCCAGCAGCCGACAGGGGTACGAGCAGTACTTC.

The rearrangement links TRBV6-6 to TRBJ2-3; 7 bases match TRBD2. Germline-derived CDR1 and CDR2 are MNHNY and SVGAGI (reference sequence). This CDR3 has 15 amino acids. The J segment lost 0 bases and the V segment lost 6 bases, leaving 6 bases of the junction unmatched. The CDR3 sequence is CASSPLAISTDTQYF. CDR3 bases: TGTGCCAGCAGCCCACTAGCGATTAGCACAGATACGCAGTATTTT.

The chain couples TRBV4-3 to TRBJ2-3; 12 bases match TRBD2. This CDR3 comprises 18 residues. Germline trimming cut 0 bases from V and 4 bases from J; bases unmatched to any gene: 8. The germline CDR1 and CDR2 sequences are LGHNA and YSLEER. CDR3 in DNA: TGCGCCAGCAGCCAAGAGACTAGCGGGGGCCACTTTCCAGATACGCAGTATTTT. This gives the protein CASSQETSGGHFPDTQYF.

The J gene is TRBJ2-3, the V gene TRBV2, with D maybe TRBD2 (6 bases). CDR1 SNHLY and CDR2 FYNNEI come from the germline V gene. This CDR3 region has 14 residues. The V end was cut by 6 bases, the J end by 2 bases, with 12 bases between. In nucleotides, the CDR3 is TGTGCCAGCAGAGGGGACTCACACACAGATACGCAGTATTTT. Encoded protein: CASRGDSHTDTQYF.

This chain joins TRBV19 and TRBJ2-7; D not resolved. The ends were cut back, 7 bases at V and 0 bases at J, with 7 bases in the middle. Germline lookup yields CDR1 LNHDA and CDR2 SQIVND (reference sequence). The CDR3 has 12 amino acids. The CDR3 protein is CASMSFSYEQYF. The CDR3 bases are TGTGCCAGTATGAGTTTCTCCTACGAGCAGTACTTC.